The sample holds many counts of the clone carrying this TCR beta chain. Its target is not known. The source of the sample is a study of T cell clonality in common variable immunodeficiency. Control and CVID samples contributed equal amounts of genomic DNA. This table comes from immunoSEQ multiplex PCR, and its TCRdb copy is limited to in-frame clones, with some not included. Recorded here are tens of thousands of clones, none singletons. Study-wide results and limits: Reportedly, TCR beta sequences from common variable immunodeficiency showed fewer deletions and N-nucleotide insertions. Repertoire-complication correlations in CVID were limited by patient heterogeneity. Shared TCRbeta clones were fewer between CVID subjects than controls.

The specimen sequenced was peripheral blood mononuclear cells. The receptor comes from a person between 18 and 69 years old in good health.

The CDR3 reads CASSLTGTSREQYF. The sequenced part of the CDR3 DNA is TGTGCCAGTAGTCTGACCGGGACTAGTCGCGAG. The V call is TRBV19, the J call TRBJ2-7; TRBD2 aligns across 8 bases. The read halts 3 residues ahead of the CDR3 end, with the missing end drawn from the germline J gene. Germline-derived CDR1 and CDR2 are LNHDA and SQIVND (reference sequence). The J segment lost 6 bases and the V segment lost 5 bases, leaving 9 bases of the junction unmatched. The CDR3 length is 14 residues. The full variable domain, rest sourced from reference TRBV19 and TRBJ2-7, is DGGITQSPKYLFRKEGQNVTLSCEQNLNHDAMYWYRQDPGQGLRLIYYSQIVNDFQKGDIAEGYSVSREKKESFPLTVTSAQKNPTAFYLCASSLTGTSREQYFGPGTRLTVT.